The subject of this entry is one TCR beta chain. Per the authors' pipeline: Amplification from reference gene primers served as the basis for estimated nucleated cell counts. Measured with immunoSEQ multiplex PCR; TCRdb has only the in-frame clones, and not every one. V, J and clone size are taken as reported in that table, and D and trimming were inferred from the DNA itself. The sample records 200,000 to 300,000 clones, about four fifths being singletons. Germline CDR1 is DFQATT and CDR2 is SNEGSKA (reference sequence). This CDR3 contains 13 residues. V shed 3 bases and J shed 10 bases, with 13 bases lying between them. These data come from a study of blood T cell repertoires in COVID-19. Study as a whole: Whether acute or convalescent, the COVID-19 samples came from the United States, Italy and Spain.

Patients from Seattle were sampled longitudinally, starting during active infection. The sequence came from a woman older than 75 with COVID-19, enrolled during active disease. V is TRBV20-1 and J is TRBJ1-6; D possibly corresponds to TRBD1 (5 bases). The specimen sequenced was peripheral blood. In DNA, the CDR3 is TGCAGTGCTAGTGAGGGCGGGGGGTCACCCCTCCACTTT. Translated, it gives CSASEGGGSPLHF.